These 25 T cell receptor beta chains were sequenced from one sample in a study of blood T cell repertoires in COVID-19. Assay used: immunoSEQ multiplex PCR; TCRdb lists only in-frame clones, some missing. This table has over 200,000 clones, 75% to 90% appearing once. Material for sequencing was peripheral blood. Every receptor here comes from a human donor in a cohort sampled during active COVID-19.

This sequence joins TRBV9 and TRBJ2-7, with TRBD1 matching 9 bases. The V and J ends lost 4 bases and 0 bases, in that order; junction bases with no gene match: 11. The CDR3 is made up of 17 amino acids. The V gene's germline CDR1 is SGDLS and CDR2 YYNGEE. CDR3 amino acids: CASSPRGGQGHSYEQYF. The CDR3 nucleotides read TGTGCCAGCAGCCCCCGCGGGGGACAGGGACACTCCTACGAGCAGTACTTC.

The chain is built from TRBV18 and TRBJ1-6; possible D gene TRBD1, 5 bases. V was pared by 2 bases and J by 11 bases, with 16 bases between. Germline CDR1 KGHSH, CDR2 LQKENI. This CDR3 has 15 amino acids. CDR3 nucleotide sequence: TGTGCCAGCTCACCAATCCCGGGGGGAGAGACACCCCTCCACTTT. Its translation is CASSPIPGGETPLHF.

The chain is built from TRBV29-1 and TRBJ2-5; 11 nucleotides align to TRBD2. This CDR3 contains 16 residues. The germline V gene encodes CDR1 SQVTM and CDR2 ANQGSEA. Trimming cost V 4 bases and J 5 bases; bases outside gene matches: 12. CDR3 nucleotide sequence: TGCAGCGTTGTTAGGACTAGCGGGTCCTTGGGGGAGACCCAGTACTTC. Its translation: CSVVRTSGSLGETQYF.

The gene calls are TRBV4-3 and TRBJ1-2; D remains unclear. Per the germline V gene, CDR1 is LGHNA and CDR2 is YSLEER. Trimming stripped 1 base from V and 0 bases from J, with 18 bases between. CDR3 size: 18 residues. CDR3 DNA sequence: TGCGCCAGCAGCCAAGCTTACTCCTCATCCCCCTCTAACTATGGCTACACCTTC. Translating gives CASSQAYSSSPSNYGYTF.

The genes are TRBV4-2 and TRBJ1-2, with a tentative D call TRBD1 (5 bases). Trimming removed 1 base at V and 8 bases at J, with 11 bases between. The CDR3 consists of 13 residues. Germline loops: CDR1 LGHNA, CDR2 YNFKEQ. The CDR3 DNA sequence: TGTGCCAGCAGCCAAGGGGGGGATTGGGGCTACACCTTC. It specifies CASSQGGDWGYTF.

This clone was counted only a few times. This chain uses TRBV19 with TRBJ2-3; D perhaps matches TRBD2 (6 bases). V shed 5 bases and J shed 7 bases, with 13 bases lying between them. The CDR3 is 13 residues long. From germline, CDR1 is LNHDA and CDR2 SQIVND (reference sequence). Written as DNA, the CDR3 is TGTGCCAGTAGTTCCGCGGGACTTTATACGCAGTATTTT. Protein product: CASSSAGLYTQYF.

The chain recombines TRBV4-1 with TRBJ2-7; TRBD1 matches 9 bases. V shed 6 bases, J shed 5 bases, and the junction held 23 bases outside the gene matches. Looked up from germline, CDR1 is MGHRA and CDR2 is YSYEKL. This CDR3 spans 19 amino acids. CDR3: CASSLPRQGELRDPHEQYF. The CDR3, as DNA: TGCGCCAGCAGTCTCCCCAGACAGGGGGAATTGCGGGACCCCCACGAGCAGTACTTC.

The CDR3 is CASSSPTGAPSGANVLTF. For the CDR3, the DNA is TGTGCCAGCAGCTCCCCAACAGGGGCCCCCTCTGGGGCCAACGTCCTGACTTTC. This sequence joins TRBV7-9 and TRBJ2-6; 7 bases line up with TRBD1. The CDR3 has 18 residues. Germline V gene lookup returns CDR1 SEHNR and CDR2 FQNEAQ (reference sequence). J was trimmed by 0 bases and V by 4 bases; bases with no gene match: 9.

A remark on this clone: In the same sample, other DNA sequences code for this CDR3. V and J are TRBV27 and TRBJ2-2, with TRBD1 matching over 12 bases. V lost 11 bases and J lost 3; bases outside the gene matches: 19. Germline CDR1 is MNHEY and CDR2 is SMNVEV (reference sequence). The CDR3 runs to 19 residues. CDR3 protein: CAPSSGGGQGALDTGELFF. For the CDR3, the DNA is TGTGCCCCCAGTTCCGGGGGGGGACAGGGGGCGCTGGACACCGGGGAGCTGTTTTTT.

This clone was seen many times. This specimen includes other DNA sequences encoding the same CDR3. This chain links TRBV27 with TRBJ1-5; D perhaps matches TRBD1 (5 bases). Germline values: CDR1 MNHEY, CDR2 SMNVEV (reference sequence). V was pared by 6 bases and J by 4 bases, with 13 bases between. The CDR3 runs to 14 residues. Written as DNA, the CDR3 is TGTGCCAGCAGCTCCGACAGTCCTAATCAGCCCCAGCATTTT. This codes for CASSSDSPNQPQHF.

The genes are TRBV28 and TRBJ1-2; D not resolved. Germline CDR1 is MDHEN and CDR2 is SYDVKM. Trimming pared 1 base from V and 7 bases from J, leaving 13 bases between. This CDR3 has 14 residues. The CDR3: CASSLSGSRGGYTF. For the CDR3, the DNA is TGTGCCAGCAGTTTATCGGGTTCACGGGGTGGCTACACCTTC.

The gene calls are TRBV18 and TRBJ1-2, with D possibly being TRBD1 (6 bases). The germline V and J ends were trimmed by 2 bases and 5 bases, with 12 bases remaining between them. From germline, CDR1 is KGHSH and CDR2 LQKENI. This CDR3 is built from 14 residues. The CDR3: CASSPGTRGYGYTF. In nucleotides, the CDR3 is TGTGCCAGCTCACCAGGGACAAGGGGATATGGCTACACCTTC.

The genes are TRBV18 and TRBJ1-1; D unresolved. This CDR3 has 14 residues. Germline CDR1 reads KGHSH; CDR2 reads LQKENI. V lost 1 base and J 3 bases, leaving 9 bases between the germline ends. CDR3 DNA sequence: TGTGCCAGCTCACCACAGGGAGCGCACACTGAAGCTTTCTTT. This gives the protein CASSPQGAHTEAFF.

This chain links TRBV4-3 with TRBJ2-1, with 7 bases aligning to TRBD2. The J segment lost 2 bases and the V segment lost 0 bases, leaving 7 bases of the junction unmatched. Germline V gene lookup returns CDR1 LGHNA and CDR2 YSLEER. CDR3 length: 17 residues. The CDR3 DNA follows: TGCGCCAGCAGCCAAGATTTGGCGGGAGTGACCTACAATGAGCAGTTCTTC. This translates into CASSQDLAGVTYNEQFF.

This clone appeared a few times. The chain employs TRBV20-1 and TRBJ2-7; 7 nucleotides line up with TRBD1. The CDR3 has 14 amino acids. Germline lookup yields CDR1 DFQATT and CDR2 SNEGSKA (reference sequence). With 3 bases clipped from V and 3 bases from J, the junction kept 8 bases outside the gene matches. CDR3 amino acids: CSASSQDRNYEQYF. The CDR3, as DNA: TGCAGTGCTAGTAGCCAGGACAGGAACTACGAGCAGTACTTC.

CDR3 amino acids: CATSPGGRGTDTQYF. CDR3 DNA: TGTGCCACCAGCCCGGGGGGGCGCGGCACAGATACGCAGTATTTT. The chain employs TRBV24-1 and TRBJ2-3; TRBD2 aligns across 8 bases. J gave up 1 base and V 7 bases, and 6 bases lay outside the gene matches. Germline V gene sequence: CDR1 KGHDR, CDR2 SFDVKD. The CDR3 length is 15 residues.

Of note for this clone: One end of the junction varies from germline; a read error may be responsible. CDR3 sequence: CPSRVAGGLAGFYEQYF. The DNA for the CDR3 is TGCCCCAGCCGCGTAGCGGGGGGGCTAGCGGGGTTCTACGAGCAGTACTTC. The chain carries TRBV9 and TRBJ2-7, with 11 nucleotides matching TRBD2. This CDR3 is 17 amino acids long. Germline V gene data show CDR1 as SGDLS and CDR2 as YYNGEE.

The CDR3 DNA sequence: TGCAGCGTTGTTTTTTGGGGACAGGACTATGGCTACACCTTC. It specifies CSVVFWGQDYGYTF. The chain couples TRBV29-1 to TRBJ1-2, with 8 bases matching TRBD1. This CDR3 is 14 amino acids long. Trimming at V came to 4 bases and at J to 3 bases, leaving 7 bases not matched to a gene. Germline V gene lookup returns CDR1 SQVTM and CDR2 ANQGSEA.

The chain employs TRBV28 and TRBJ2-7; TRBD1 matches at 7 bases. With 8 bases clipped from V and 3 bases from J, the junction kept 10 bases outside the gene matches. The germline CDR1 and CDR2 sequences are MDHEN and SYDVKM. CDR3 length equals 14 residues. The CDR3 sequence is CASAPSGQFYEQYF. CDR3 sequence (DNA): TGTGCCAGCGCCCCATCGGGACAGTTCTACGAGCAGTACTTC.

The CDR3 region has the DNA TGTGCCGGATTAGGTCGGGGTGAAAAACTGTTTTTT. Its translation is CAGLGRGEKLFF. This chain uses TRBV30 with TRBJ1-4; D remains ambiguous. The CDR3 is 12 residues long. Per the germline V gene, CDR1 is GTSNPN and CDR2 is SVGIG (reference sequence). The V and J ends lost 8 bases and 7 bases respectively, with 14 bases between them.

The gene calls are TRBV14 and TRBJ2-7; 9 bases line up with TRBD2. The germline gives CDR1 SGHDN, CDR2 FVKESK. Unmatched junction bases numbered 5, after V lost 6 bases and J lost 2 bases. The CDR3 loop spans 14 amino acids. The CDR3 spells CASRATSGTYEQYF. The CDR3 bases are TGTGCCAGCAGGGCGACTAGCGGAACCTACGAGCAGTACTTC. Looking up the rest from reference TRBV14 and TRBJ2-7 gives the full variable domain: EAGVTQFPSHSVIEKGQTVTLRCDPISGHDNLYWYRRVMGKEIKFLLHFVKESKQDESGMPNNRFLAERTGGTYSTLKVQPAELEDSGVYFCASRATSGTYEQYFGPGTRLTVT.

The gene calls are TRBV5-8 and TRBJ1-2; 9 nucleotides agree with TRBD1. The trim removed 4 bases at V and 8 bases at J, leaving 15 bases unmatched. Germline V gives CDR1 SGHTS, CDR2 YDEGEE. This CDR3 has 16 amino acids. For the CDR3, the DNA is TGTGCCAGCAGCCGAGGGGGACAGGGCCCGACCTGGGGCTACACCTTC. It yields the protein CASSRGGQGPTWGYTF.

The gene calls are TRBV4-3 and TRBJ1-1; D ambiguous. CDR1 and CDR2 from the germline V gene are LGHNA and YSLEER. This CDR3 spans 13 amino acids. Trimming left V 7 bases short and J 0 bases short, with 9 bases between. In DNA, the CDR3 is TGCGCCAGCACGAGGTCGGTGAACACTGAAGCTTTCTTT. It encodes CASTRSVNTEAFF.

The rearrangement uses TRBV4-3 and TRBJ1-1; D gene ambiguous. Germline assignment: CDR1 LGHNA and CDR2 YSLEER. The CDR3 extends over 15 amino acids. V was cut by 0 bases and J by 2 bases, with 10 bases left in between. CDR3 DNA sequence: TGCGCCAGCAGCCAAGAACGGGAGGCAAACACTGAAGCTTTCTTT. As protein: CASSQEREANTEAFF.

The chain combines TRBV6-4 with TRBJ2-7; 7 positions match TRBD2. This CDR3 spans 13 amino acids. Germline-derived CDR1 and CDR2 are MRHNA and SNTAGT. The V and J ends lost 2 bases and 7 bases, in that order; junction bases with no gene match: 5. CDR3 coding DNA: TGTGCCAGCAGTGACCAGCCGGGGGGAGAGCAGTACTTC. It encodes CASSDQPGGEQYF.